These T cell receptor beta chains were read from a single sample in a study of T cell responses to AZD1222 COVID-19 vaccine. TCRdb keeps only in-frame clones here, not all; method: immunoSEQ multiplex PCR. The repertoire includes 150,000 or so clones, roughly 93% of them detected once, and more than 0.8% sits in the top ten. This specimen consisted of peripheral blood, obtained on day 0 of MenACWY control vaccination. The receptor set was obtained from an adult in good health. CDR3s leave out the opening cysteine and the closing phenylalanine or tryptophan.

>TRBV19|TRBJ1-1
ASSGGTAVNTEAF
>TRBV28|TRBJ1-2
ASSLWGIIPYGYT
>TRBV4-2|TRBJ2-7
ASSQERGRGEQY
>TRBV7-2|TRBJ1-2
ASSTQGYGYT
>TRBV18|TRBJ2-7
ASSPRASMGSEQY
>TRBV5-1|TRBJ2-1
ASSTSGTHNEQF
>TRBV6-5|TRBJ1-4
ASSNRVRGEKLF
>TRBV12-3/TRBV12-4|TRBJ2-5
ASKYQETQY
>TRBV5-5|TRBJ1-6
ASSLAGSKASPLH
>TRBV10-3|TRBJ1-5
AISESGSFGGGPQH
>TRBV19|TRBJ2-1
ASSIPYRGRDEQF
>TRBV19|TRBJ2-7
ASSQAGSEQY
>TRBV24-1|TRBJ2-1
ATSDNRGMGEQF
>TRBV6-5|TRBJ1-2
ASRTGTLRGYT
>TRBV7-9|TRBJ1-5
ASQVFDSNQPQH
>TRBV28|TRBJ2-7
ASSFFPESYEQY
>TRBV3-1/TRBV3-2|TRBJ2-6
ASSPGTGGANVLT
>TRBV5-1|TRBJ1-1
ASSPGQAGITNTEAF
>TRBV14|TRBJ2-3
ASRKGPRGGRSDTQY
>TRBV5-1|TRBJ2-7
ASSLASSGGHEQY
>TRBV5-1|TRBJ1-1
ASSLNRVDNEAF
>TRBV4-2|TRBJ2-1
ASKGTSGRASYNEQF
>TRBV7-6|TRBJ1-1
ASSLEVGAGTEAF
>TRBV9|TRBJ1-6
ASSVGSGGNSPLH
>TRBV6-2/TRBV6-3|TRBJ2-7
ASSYVGLAYEQY
>TRBV7-9|TRBJ2-1
ASRYSKDSFPPSYNEQF
>TRBV12-3/TRBV12-4|TRBJ2-5
ASSLGETQY
>TRBV28|TRBJ2-7
ASSLTDSYTYEQY
>TRBV11-2|TRBJ2-1
ASSSPGAWYEQF
>TRBV5-1|TRBJ2-3
ASSLAPGSTDTQY
>TRBV28|TRBJ2-1
ASSFGFLGQYNEQF
>TRBV28|TRBJ1-2
ASSSLGTAPNFYGYT
>TRBV4-2|TRBJ1-1
ASSQEGRTEAF
>TRBV7-8|TRBJ2-1
ASSSQRGKRYNEQF
>TRBV10-2|TRBJ2-7
ASSPTGSTGEQY
>TRBV10-3|TRBJ2-7
AISTGTSASYEQY
>TRBV10-3|TRBJ1-2
AISGAYGYT
>TRBV28|TRBJ2-3
ASSYTYRGDTQY
>TRBV2|TRBJ1-1
ASSVGGTEAF
>TRBV7-2|TRBJ1-4
ASSSQGRSNEKLF
>TRBV25-1|TRBJ2-7
ASSRDFHEQY
>TRBV6-5|TRBJ1-1
ASSPGTAGVTEAF
>TRBV7-2|TRBJ1-5
ASSRTGPTMQPQH
>TRBV12-3/TRBV12-4|TRBJ2-7
ASSLQGIYEQY
>TRBV5-1|TRBJ2-3
ASSIGLAGGTDTQY
>TRBV9|TRBJ2-2
ASSVDREVYTGELF
>TRBV7-6|TRBJ1-3
ASSLTGDSGNTIY
>TRBV11-2|TRBJ1-4
ASSLDRVGEKLF
>TRBV2|TRBJ2-3
ASSEESDTQY
>TRBV7-8|TRBJ1-2
ASSLALTGSVAYGYT
>TRBV11-2|TRBJ1-1
ASRDRRTNTEAF
>TRBV6-2/TRBV6-3|TRBJ2-2
ASSYGSRGLFLRLF
>TRBV19|TRBJ2-3
ASSRTSGGVEGTQY
>TRBV7-6|TRBJ2-1
ASSPSGNYNEQF
>TRBV7-2|TRBJ2-7
ASSLVGTGRYEQY
>TRBV4-2|TRBJ1-6
ASSQVLQGNSPLH
>TRBV13|TRBJ1-6
ASSLDDLGSPLH
>TRBV14|TRBJ1-6
ASSREQVRSPLH
>TRBV13|TRBJ1-1
ASSPEGSTEAF
>TRBV9|TRBJ1-2
ASSVGGGNNYGYT